This TCR beta chain was found in a study of T-cell memory formation after mild COVID-19. Study-wide context: In these data, TCR clusters were largely donor specific.

The V end was cut by 7 bases, the J end by 2 bases, with 15 bases between. The CDR3 is 14 residues long. Germline-derived CDR1 and CDR2 are MNHEY and SVGEGT. Ten or more counts support this clonotype. Its cognate antigen is unknown. Study results and caveats: Clones shrinking between day 15 and 85 showed a balanced CD4/CD8 split, and those that grew later tilted toward CD4+. Detection of some responders pre-infection suggested pre-existing cross-reactive memory T cells participated.

TCRdb re-called the 5' RACE reads with MiXCR, one entry per CDR3 protein. The sample shows about 310,000 distinct CDR3 sequences, about 16% of them seen only once. The V gene is TRBV6-2 or TRBV6-3, the J gene TRBJ2-7; tentative D call: TRBD2 (6 bases). This sequence originates from a man between 18 and 35 years old who had mild COVID-19 (a few samples of this study predate the infection). Cell type and time point are not known. The sample consisted of PBMCs or a T cell subset sorted from them (not recorded which). The CDR3 loop is CASKHRGGAYEQYV. The CDR3 DNA sequence: TGTGCCAGCAAACACCGGGGAGGTGCCTACGAGCAGTACGTC.